A selection of T cell receptor beta chains follows, all from one sample in a study of T cell responses to AZD1222 COVID-19 vaccine. Here immunoSEQ multiplex PCR was the method, and the copy in TCRdb shows in-frame clones only, minus some. This table has about 100,000 clones, about 85% appearing once. Here the sequenced sample was peripheral blood, taken on day 0 of AZD1222 vaccination. These receptors were obtained from an adult in good health. Each CDR3 is given with its conserved first and last residue. A D gene is named only where the DNA matches it firmly. A clone size is listed for some rows: how often the clone was seen (once, few, many), or a class if it is expanded.

j_call d_call v_call clone_size cdr3_aa cdr3_nt
TRBJ2-5 TRBD1 TRBV7-2 . CASSAPGQGQETQYF TGTGCCAGCAGCGCTCCGGGACAGGGTCAAGAGACCCAGTACTTC
TRBJ1-2 TRBD1 TRBV4-1 . CASSPYPGQSNYGYTF TGCGCCAGCAGCCCGTATCCGGGACAGAGTAACTATGGCTACACCTTC
TRBJ2-3 . TRBV6-5 . CASSYSTGVSDTQYF TGTGCCAGCAGTTACTCGACTGGGGTTTCAGATACGCAGTATTTT
TRBJ2-1 . TRBV10-2 . CASSRPPDRTTPSYNEQFF TGCGCCAGCAGCCGCCCCCCTGACCGGACTACTCCCTCCTACAATGAGCAGTTCTTC
TRBJ2-7 TRBD1 TRBV5-4 . CASSLRQGAYEQYF TGTGCCAGCAGCTTGCGGCAGGGGGCCTACGAGCAGTACTTC
TRBJ2-7 TRBD2 TRBV7-9 once CASSYIGGAHEQYF TGTGCCAGCAGCTATATCGGGGGGGCCCACGAGCAGTACTTC
TRBJ1-1 . TRBV5-1 . CASSYRQLNTEAFF TGCGCCAGCAGCTATAGACAACTGAACACTGAAGCTTTCTTT
TRBJ1-6 TRBD1 TRBV7-9 . CASSPGQGLNSPLHF TGTGCCAGCAGCCCCGGACAGGGGTTAAACTCACCCCTCCACTTT
TRBJ2-1 TRBD2 TRBV19 . CASTVAGAYNEQFF TGTGCCAGTACCGTAGCGGGGGCCTACAATGAGCAGTTCTTC
TRBJ2-2 TRBD2 TRBV9 once CASSAGAGVETGELFF TGTGCCAGCAGCGCTGGAGCGGGAGTTGAGACCGGGGAGCTGTTTTTT
TRBJ1-2 . TRBV19 . CASSIDGIANYGYTF TGTGCCAGTAGTATTGATGGGATAGCTAACTATGGCTACACCTTC
TRBJ2-2 TRBD1 TRBV5-8 once CASSAPGGRTGELFF TGTGCCAGCAGCGCCCCAGGGGGCCGGACCGGGGAGCTGTTTTTT
TRBJ1-5 . TRBV19 . CASSTASGGYNQPQHF TGTGCCAGTAGTACCGCCTCGGGGGGTTACAATCAGCCCCAGCATTTT
TRBJ1-5 . TRBV7-9 . CATALSNQPQHF TGTGCCACGGCTCTTAGCAATCAGCCCCAGCATTTT
TRBJ2-1 TRBD2 TRBV28 . CASIPSRLAGVGGYNEQFF TGTGCCAGCATCCCCTCGAGGCTAGCGGGAGTAGGGGGCTACAATGAGCAGTTCTTC
TRBJ1-1 . TRBV4-1 . CASSQVRQGNTEAFF TGCGCCAGCAGCCAAGTCCGGCAGGGGAACACTGAAGCTTTCTTT
TRBJ1-5 . TRBV12-3/TRBV12-4 . CASSLPDQPQHF TGTGCCAGCAGTTTACCCGATCAGCCCCAGCATTTT
TRBJ1-3 . TRBV19 . CASSIQINGNTIYF TGTGCCAGTAGTATACAAATAAATGGAAACACCATATATTTT
TRBJ2-2 . TRBV5-1 once CASSLNRGGPTGELFF TGCGCCAGCAGCTTGAATCGTGGGGGACCCACCGGGGAGCTGTTTTTT
TRBJ1-6 TRBD1 TRBV7-9 once CASSGTGYSPLHF TGTGCCAGCAGCGGGACAGGGTATTCACCCCTCCACTTT
TRBJ2-1 TRBD2 TRBV18 . CASSPPGAGGFPNEQFF TGTGCCAGCTCACCACCGGGAGCGGGAGGTTTCCCAAATGAGCAGTTCTTC
TRBJ2-3 . TRBV7-2 . CASSPGTSTDTQYF TGTGCCAGCAGCCCTGGGACTAGCACAGATACGCAGTATTTT
TRBJ1-1 . TRBV10-2 . CASSESGRDTEAFF TGCGCCAGCAGTGAGTCAGGGAGGGACACTGAAGCTTTCTTT
TRBJ2-7 TRBD2 TRBV18 . CASSGTSGFYEQYF TGTGCCAGCTCAGGGACTAGCGGGTTCTACGAGCAGTACTTC
TRBJ1-4 . TRBV4-1 . CASSQDGGLGTNEKLFF TGCGCCAGCAGCCAAGATGGGGGGTTAGGGACTAATGAAAAACTGTTTTTT
TRBJ1-2 TRBD1 TRBV2 . CASSGVGQGLYGYTF TGTGCCAGCAGTGGGGTGGGACAGGGCCTCTATGGCTACACCTTC
TRBJ2-3 . TRBV14 . CASSQVSTDTQYF TGTGCCAGCAGCCAAGTGTCCACAGATACGCAGTATTTT
TRBJ1-5 . TRBV30 . CAWRTPGGRSSNQPQHF TGTGCCTGGAGAACTCCCGGGGGAAGAAGTAGCAATCAGCCCCAGCATTTT
TRBJ2-1 TRBD2 TRBV4-2 . CASSQELGLAVYNEQFF TGTGCCAGCAGCCAAGAACTAGGACTAGCGGTCTACAATGAGCAGTTCTTC
TRBJ1-2 TRBD1 TRBV2 . CASISLPGTGVGHSGGTNYGYTF TGTGCCAGCATCTCCTTACCCGGGACAGGGGTGGGCCACTCGGGCGGCACTAACTATGGCTACACCTTC
TRBJ2-1 . TRBV9 . CASSVGSQGRYNEQFF TGTGCCAGCAGCGTAGGATCTCAGGGACGCTACAATGAGCAGTTCTTC
TRBJ2-3 . TRBV19 . CASSKQGSTDTQYF TGTGCCAGTAGTAAACAAGGTAGCACAGATACGCAGTATTTT
TRBJ2-6 TRBD1 TRBV5-1 . CASEGTGIPSGANVLTF TGCGCCAGCGAAGGGACAGGGATCCCCTCCGGGGCCAACGTCCTGACTTTC
TRBJ1-5 . TRBV30 . CAWSGKGLYNQPQHF TGTGCCTGGAGTGGAAAGGGGTTATACAATCAGCCCCAGCATTTT
TRBJ1-3 . TRBV27 . CASSLGNSGNTIYF TGTGCCAGCAGTTTGGGCAACTCTGGAAACACCATATATTTT
TRBJ2-2 . TRBV6-6 . CASSYIPLVTGELFF TGTGCCAGCAGTTACATCCCCCTTGTAACCGGGGAGCTGTTTTTT
TRBJ1-5 . TRBV29-1 . CSVGDSNQPQHF TGCAGCGTTGGGGATAGCAATCAGCCCCAGCATTTT
TRBJ1-6 . TRBV4-2 . CASSQLDPAGSPLHF TGTGCCAGCAGCCAACTCGACCCGGCAGGTTCACCCCTCCACTTT
TRBJ2-7 . TRBV14 . CARSQVAISDSYEQYF TGTGCCCGCAGCCAAGTGGCTATAAGCGACTCCTACGAGCAGTACTTC
TRBJ2-7 . TRBV4-2 . CASSQVARGSGSYEQYF TGTGCCAGCAGCCAAGTGGCCCGGGGCTCGGGATCCTACGAGCAGTACTTC
TRBJ1-5 TRBD1 TRBV30 . CAWSEGQGLNQPQHF TGTGCCTGGAGTGAGGGACAGGGACTCAATCAGCCCCAGCATTTT
TRBJ2-2 . TRBV19 . CASSILGDTGELFF TGTGCCAGTAGTATCCTGGGGGACACCGGGGAGCTGTTTTTT
TRBJ2-5 . TRBV5-1 . CASSLADRHQETQYF TGCGCCAGCAGCTTGGCTGACAGACATCAAGAGACCCAGTACTTC
TRBJ1-5 TRBD1 TRBV19 . CASSVRTGLNQPQHF TGTGCCAGTAGTGTCCGGACAGGGCTTAATCAGCCCCAGCATTTT
TRBJ2-1 . TRBV9 . CASSEMGGTSRFF TGTGCCAGCAGCGAGATGGGAGGGACATCGCGATTCTTC
TRBJ2-3 TRBD2 TRBV6-4 few CASSVTSGGGDTQYF TGTGCCAGCAGTGTGACTAGCGGAGGGGGAGATACGCAGTATTTT
TRBJ1-1 TRBD1 TRBV4-3 . CASSQDLELGQGATVAFF TGCGCCAGCAGCCAAGATCTTGAATTGGGACAGGGGGCGACGGTGGCTTTCTTT
TRBJ2-3 . TRBV30 . CAWSVTAATPQGYF TGTGCCTGGAGTGTAACAGCAGCGACCCCGCAGGGGTATTTT
TRBJ1-3 . TRBV10-3 . CAIMRDYSDSGNTIYF TGTGCCATCATGAGGGATTATTCGGATTCTGGAAACACCATATATTTT
TRBJ1-1 . TRBV24-1 . CATSDHRKNTEAFF TGTGCCACCAGTGACCACCGGAAGAACACTGAAGCTTTCTTT
TRBJ1-1 TRBD1 TRBV19 . CASSSDRGNTEAFF TGTGCCAGTAGTAGTGACAGGGGGAACACTGAAGCTTTCTTT
TRBJ1-3 . TRBV9 . CASSVDQEHTIYF TGTGCCAGCAGCGTAGACCAGGAGCACACCATATATTTT
TRBJ2-1 . TRBV7-2 . CASSLVPASLGVNEQFF TGTGCCAGCAGCTTAGTCCCGGCCTCGCTCGGCGTAAATGAGCAGTTCTTC
TRBJ2-3 TRBD2 TRBV3-1/TRBV3-2 . CASSQGALAVTDTQYF TGTGCCAGCAGCCAAGGCGCGCTAGCGGTCACAGATACGCAGTATTTT
TRBJ2-2 . TRBV4-1 . CASSQPKALGGHPNTGELFF TGCGCCAGCAGCCAACCGAAAGCTCTGGGGGGGCACCCGAACACCGGGGAGCTGTTTTTT